This T cell receptor beta chain derives from a study of control samples from healthy donors and cancer patients. Method: immunoSEQ multiplex PCR; TCRdb's copy keeps in-frame clones and lacks some. The sample yields about 49,000 clones, just over 85% seen once. This CDR3 region has 15 residues. Germline CDR1 WSHSY, CDR2 SAAADI. V lost 8 bases, J lost 8 bases, and 13 bases stayed unmatched. This TCR was sampled from a woman in her fifties or sixties with lung cancer. The sample was PBMCs. The chain joins TRBV10-2 to TRBJ2-1; 9 nucleotides line up with TRBD2. The DNA for the CDR3 is TGCGCCAGCCTGAAGTATAGCGGGGGCCTCTATGAGCAGTTCTTC. It specifies CASLKYSGGLYEQFF.